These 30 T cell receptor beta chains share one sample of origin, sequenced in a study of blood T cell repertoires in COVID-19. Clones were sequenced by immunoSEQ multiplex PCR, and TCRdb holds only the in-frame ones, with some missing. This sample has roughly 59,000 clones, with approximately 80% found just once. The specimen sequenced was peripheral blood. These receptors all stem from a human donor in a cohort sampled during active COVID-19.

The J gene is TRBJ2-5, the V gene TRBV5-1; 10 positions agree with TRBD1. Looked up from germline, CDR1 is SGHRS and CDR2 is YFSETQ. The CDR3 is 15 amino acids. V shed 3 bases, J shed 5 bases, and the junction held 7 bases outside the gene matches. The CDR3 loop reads CASSYDRGLGETQYF. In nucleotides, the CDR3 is TGCGCCAGCAGCTATGACAGGGGGCTTGGGGAGACCCAGTACTTC.

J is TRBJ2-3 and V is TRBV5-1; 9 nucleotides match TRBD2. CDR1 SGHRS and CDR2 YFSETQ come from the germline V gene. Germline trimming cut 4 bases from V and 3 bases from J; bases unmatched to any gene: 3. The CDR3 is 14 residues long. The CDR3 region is CASSGREGTDTQYF. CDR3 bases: TGCGCCAGCAGCGGGCGGGAGGGAACAGATACGCAGTATTTT.

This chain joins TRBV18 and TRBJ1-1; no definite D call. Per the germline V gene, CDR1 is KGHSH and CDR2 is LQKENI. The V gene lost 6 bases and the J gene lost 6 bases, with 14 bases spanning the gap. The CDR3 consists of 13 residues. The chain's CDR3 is CASSQAGRSEAFF. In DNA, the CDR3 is TGTGCCAGCTCCCAGGCGGGCCGATCTGAAGCTTTCTTT.

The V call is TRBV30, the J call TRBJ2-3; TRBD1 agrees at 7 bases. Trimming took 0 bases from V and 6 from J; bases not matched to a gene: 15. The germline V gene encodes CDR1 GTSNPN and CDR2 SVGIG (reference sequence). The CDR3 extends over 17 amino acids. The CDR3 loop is CAWSVQWRTGAGDTQYF. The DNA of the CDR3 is TGTGCCTGGAGTGTACAGTGGCGAACAGGGGCAGGGGATACGCAGTATTTT.

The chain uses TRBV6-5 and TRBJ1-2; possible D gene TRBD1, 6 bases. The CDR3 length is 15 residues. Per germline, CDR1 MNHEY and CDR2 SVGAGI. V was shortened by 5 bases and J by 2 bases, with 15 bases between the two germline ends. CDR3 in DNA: TGTGCCAGCAGTAACCCAGGCAGGGGAAACTATGGCTACACCTTC. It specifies CASSNPGRGNYGYTF.

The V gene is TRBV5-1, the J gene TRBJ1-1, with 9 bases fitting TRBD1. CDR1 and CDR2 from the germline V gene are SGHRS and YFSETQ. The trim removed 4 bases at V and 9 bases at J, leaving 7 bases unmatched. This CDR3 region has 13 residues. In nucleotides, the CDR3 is TGCGCCAGCAGCCCGACGGGACAGGGTAAAGCTTTCTTT. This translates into CASSPTGQGKAFF.

The CDR3 sequence is CASSPIGTDQETQYF. Written as DNA, the CDR3 is TGTGCCAGCAGTCCAATCGGGACAGACCAAGAGACCCAGTACTTC. V gene TRBV28 combines with J gene TRBJ2-5, with TRBD1 matching over 7 bases. Unmatched junction bases numbered 6, after V lost 5 bases and J lost 0 bases. Germline V gives CDR1 MDHEN, CDR2 SYDVKM. This CDR3 is built from 15 residues. Complete variable domain (other parts from reference TRBV28 and TRBJ2-5): DVKVTQSSRYLVKRTGEKVFLECVQDMDHENMFWYRQDPGLGLRLIYFSYDVKMKEKGDIPEGYSVSREKKERFSLILESASTNQTSMYLCASSPIGTDQETQYFGPGTRLLVL.

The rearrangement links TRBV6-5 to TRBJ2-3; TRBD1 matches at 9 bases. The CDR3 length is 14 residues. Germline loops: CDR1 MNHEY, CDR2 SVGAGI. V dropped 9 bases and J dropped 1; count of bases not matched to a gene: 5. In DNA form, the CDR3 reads TGTGCCAGTCGAACAGGGGGCCGCACAGATACGCAGTATTTT. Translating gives CASRTGGRTDTQYF.

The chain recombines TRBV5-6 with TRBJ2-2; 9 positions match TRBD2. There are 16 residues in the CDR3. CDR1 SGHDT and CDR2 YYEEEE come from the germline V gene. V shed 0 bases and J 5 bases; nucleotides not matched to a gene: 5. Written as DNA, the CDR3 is TGTGCCAGCAGCTTGGCGCTAGCGGGAAGTACCGGGGAGCTGTTTTTT. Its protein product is CASSLALAGSTGELFF.

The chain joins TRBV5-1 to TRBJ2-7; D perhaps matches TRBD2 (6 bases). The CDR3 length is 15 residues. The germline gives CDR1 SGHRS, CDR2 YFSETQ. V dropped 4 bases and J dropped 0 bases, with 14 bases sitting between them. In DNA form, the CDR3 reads TGCGCCAGCAGCCCCCGGGACTTTAACTCCTACGAGCAGTACTTC. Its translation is CASSPRDFNSYEQYF.

The CDR3 DNA reads TGTGCCAGCAGCTCAGGGGGTTATAATTCACCCCTCCACTTT. As protein: CASSSGGYNSPLHF. The rearrangement uses TRBV7-2 and TRBJ1-6, with 7 positions matching TRBD1. CDR3 length equals 14 residues. CDR1 is SGHTA, CDR2 FQGNSA, per germline. J gave up 4 bases and V 4 bases, and 1 base lay outside the gene matches.

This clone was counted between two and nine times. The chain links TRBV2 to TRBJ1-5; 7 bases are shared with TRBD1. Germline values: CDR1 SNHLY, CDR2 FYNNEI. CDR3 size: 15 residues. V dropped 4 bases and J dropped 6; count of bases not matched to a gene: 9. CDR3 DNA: TGTGCCAGCAGTGGCGGCAGGGGGAGGTCTCAGCCCCAGCATTTT. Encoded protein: CASSGGRGRSQPQHF.

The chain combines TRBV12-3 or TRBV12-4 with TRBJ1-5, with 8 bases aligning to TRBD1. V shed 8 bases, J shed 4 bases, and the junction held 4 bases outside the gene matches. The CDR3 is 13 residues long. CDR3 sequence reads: CASGQGRNQPQHF. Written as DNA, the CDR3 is TGTGCCAGCGGACAGGGTCGGAATCAGCCCCAGCATTTT.

The CDR3 sequence is CASSGTSGIDTQYF. CDR3 nucleotides: TGTGCCAGCTCCGGGACTAGCGGGATCGATACGCAGTATTTT. The chain is built from TRBV18 and TRBJ2-3; 13 bases are a match to TRBD2. The CDR3 covers 14 residues. The junction had 3 bases not matched to a gene; V was cut back by 6 bases and J by 6 bases. Germline CDR1 reads KGHSH; CDR2 reads LQKENI. The full variable domain, in which reference TRBV18 and TRBJ2-3 provide the parts outside the CDR3, is NAGVMQNPRHLVRRRGQEARLRCSPMKGHSHVYWYRQLPEEGLKFMVYLQKENIIDESGMPKERFSAEFPKEGPSILRIQQVVRGDSAAYFCASSGTSGIDTQYFGPGTRLTVL.

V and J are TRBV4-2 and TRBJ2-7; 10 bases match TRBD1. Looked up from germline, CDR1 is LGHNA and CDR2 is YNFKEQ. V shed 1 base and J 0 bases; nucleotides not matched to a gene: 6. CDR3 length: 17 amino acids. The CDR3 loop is CASSQVAWTGGSYEQYF. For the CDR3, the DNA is TGTGCCAGCAGCCAAGTGGCGTGGACAGGGGGCTCCTACGAGCAGTACTTC.

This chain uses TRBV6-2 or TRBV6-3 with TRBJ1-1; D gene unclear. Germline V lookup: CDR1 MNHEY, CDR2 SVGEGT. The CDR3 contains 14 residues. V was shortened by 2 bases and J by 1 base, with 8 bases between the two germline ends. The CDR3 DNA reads TGTGCCAGCAGTTACGGATGGAGGAACACTGAAGCTTTCTTT. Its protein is CASSYGWRNTEAFF.

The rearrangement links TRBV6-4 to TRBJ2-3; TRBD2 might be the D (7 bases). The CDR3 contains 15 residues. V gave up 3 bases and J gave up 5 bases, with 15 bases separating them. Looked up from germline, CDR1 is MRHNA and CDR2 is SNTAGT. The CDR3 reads CASSEATGGGDTQYF. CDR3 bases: TGTGCCAGCAGTGAAGCGACAGGCGGGGGAGATACGCAGTATTTT.

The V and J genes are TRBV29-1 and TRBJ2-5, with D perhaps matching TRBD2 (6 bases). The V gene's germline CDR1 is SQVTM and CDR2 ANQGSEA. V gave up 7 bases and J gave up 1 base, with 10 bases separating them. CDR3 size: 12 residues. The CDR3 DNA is TGCAGCGGACGGACTATCCAAGAGACCCAGTACTTC. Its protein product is CSGRTIQETQYF.

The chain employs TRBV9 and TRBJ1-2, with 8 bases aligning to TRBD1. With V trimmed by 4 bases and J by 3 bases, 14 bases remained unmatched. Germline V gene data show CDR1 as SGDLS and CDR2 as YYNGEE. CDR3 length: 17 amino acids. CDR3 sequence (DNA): TGTGCCAGCAGCAAACAAACAGGGGGAGTAATGGACTATGGCTACACCTTC. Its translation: CASSKQTGGVMDYGYTF.

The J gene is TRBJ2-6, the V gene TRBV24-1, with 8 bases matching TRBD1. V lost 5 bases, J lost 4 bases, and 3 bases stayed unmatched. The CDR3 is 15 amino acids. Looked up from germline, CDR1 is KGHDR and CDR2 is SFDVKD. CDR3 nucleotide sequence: TGTGCCACCAGTGGTGGGACAGGCGGGGCCAACGTCCTGACTTTC. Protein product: CATSGGTGGANVLTF.

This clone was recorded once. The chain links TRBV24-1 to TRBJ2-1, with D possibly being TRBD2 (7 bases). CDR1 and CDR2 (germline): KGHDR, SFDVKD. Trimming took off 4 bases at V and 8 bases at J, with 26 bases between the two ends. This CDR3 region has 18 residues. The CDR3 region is CATSDHRAAGLRVDEQFF. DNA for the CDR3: TGTGCCACCAGTGACCACAGGGCAGCGGGGCTCAGGGTGGATGAGCAGTTCTTC.

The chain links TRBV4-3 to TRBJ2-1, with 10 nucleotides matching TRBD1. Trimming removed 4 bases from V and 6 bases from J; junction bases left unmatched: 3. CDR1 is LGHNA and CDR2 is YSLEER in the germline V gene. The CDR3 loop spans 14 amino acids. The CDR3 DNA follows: TGCGCCAGCAGCCCCGGGACAGGGGTCAATGAGCAGTTCTTC. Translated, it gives CASSPGTGVNEQFF.

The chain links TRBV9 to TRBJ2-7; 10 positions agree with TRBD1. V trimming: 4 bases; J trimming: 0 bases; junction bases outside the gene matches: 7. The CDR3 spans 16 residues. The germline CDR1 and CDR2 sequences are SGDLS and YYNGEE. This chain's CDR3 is CASSRQGAAASYEQYF. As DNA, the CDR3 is TGTGCCAGCAGCCGACAGGGGGCGGCAGCCTCCTACGAGCAGTACTTC.

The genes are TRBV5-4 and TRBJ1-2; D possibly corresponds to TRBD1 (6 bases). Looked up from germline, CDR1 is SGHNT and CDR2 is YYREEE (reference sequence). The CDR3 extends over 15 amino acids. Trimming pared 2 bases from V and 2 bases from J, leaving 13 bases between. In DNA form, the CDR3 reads TGTGCCAGCAGCTTAGGGGGAAGATCCAACTATGGCTACACCTTC. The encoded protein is CASSLGGRSNYGYTF.

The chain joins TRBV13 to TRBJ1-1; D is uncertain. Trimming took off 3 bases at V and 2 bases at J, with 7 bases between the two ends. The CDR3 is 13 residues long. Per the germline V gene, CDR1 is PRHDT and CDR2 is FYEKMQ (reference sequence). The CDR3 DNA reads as TGTGCCAGCAGCTTCGGGGAAAACACTGAAGCTTTCTTT. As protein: CASSFGENTEAFF.

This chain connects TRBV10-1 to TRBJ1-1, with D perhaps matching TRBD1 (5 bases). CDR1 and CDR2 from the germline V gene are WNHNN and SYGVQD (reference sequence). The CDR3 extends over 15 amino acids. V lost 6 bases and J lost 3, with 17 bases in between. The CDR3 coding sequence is TGCGCCAGCAGGGGGTCGACAGACCTCGACACTGAAGCTTTCTTT. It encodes CASRGSTDLDTEAFF.

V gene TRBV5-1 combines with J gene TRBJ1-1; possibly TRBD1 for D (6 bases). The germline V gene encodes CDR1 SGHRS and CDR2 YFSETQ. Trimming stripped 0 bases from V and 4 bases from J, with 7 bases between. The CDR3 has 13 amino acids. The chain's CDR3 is CASSLDRATEAFF. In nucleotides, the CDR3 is TGCGCCAGCAGCTTGGACAGGGCCACTGAAGCTTTCTTT.

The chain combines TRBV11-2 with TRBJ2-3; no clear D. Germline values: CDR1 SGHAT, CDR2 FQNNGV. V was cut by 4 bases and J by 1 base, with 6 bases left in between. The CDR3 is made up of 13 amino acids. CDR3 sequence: CASSSHGTDTQYF. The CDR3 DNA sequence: TGTGCCAGCAGCTCCCATGGCACAGATACGCAGTATTTT. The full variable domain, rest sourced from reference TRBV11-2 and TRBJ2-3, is EAGVAQSPRYKIIEKRQSVAFWCNPISGHATLYWYQQILGQGPKLLIQFQNNGVVDDSQLPKDRFSAERLKGVDSTLKIQPAKLEDSAVYLCASSSHGTDTQYFGPGTRLTVL.

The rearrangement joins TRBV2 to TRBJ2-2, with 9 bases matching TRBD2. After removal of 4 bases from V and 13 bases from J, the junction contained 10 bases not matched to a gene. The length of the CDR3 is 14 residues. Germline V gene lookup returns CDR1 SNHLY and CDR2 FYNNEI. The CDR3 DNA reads TGTGCCAGCAGTGCCGGGACTAGCTCCGAAGGGCTGTTTTTT. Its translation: CASSAGTSSEGLFF.

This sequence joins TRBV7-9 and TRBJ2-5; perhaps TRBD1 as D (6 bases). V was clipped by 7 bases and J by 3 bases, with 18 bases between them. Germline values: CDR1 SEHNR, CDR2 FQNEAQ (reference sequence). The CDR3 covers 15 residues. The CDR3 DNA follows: TGTGCCAGCAATCAAACAGGGACGAAGAAAGAGACCCAGTACTTC. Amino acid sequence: CASNQTGTKKETQYF.